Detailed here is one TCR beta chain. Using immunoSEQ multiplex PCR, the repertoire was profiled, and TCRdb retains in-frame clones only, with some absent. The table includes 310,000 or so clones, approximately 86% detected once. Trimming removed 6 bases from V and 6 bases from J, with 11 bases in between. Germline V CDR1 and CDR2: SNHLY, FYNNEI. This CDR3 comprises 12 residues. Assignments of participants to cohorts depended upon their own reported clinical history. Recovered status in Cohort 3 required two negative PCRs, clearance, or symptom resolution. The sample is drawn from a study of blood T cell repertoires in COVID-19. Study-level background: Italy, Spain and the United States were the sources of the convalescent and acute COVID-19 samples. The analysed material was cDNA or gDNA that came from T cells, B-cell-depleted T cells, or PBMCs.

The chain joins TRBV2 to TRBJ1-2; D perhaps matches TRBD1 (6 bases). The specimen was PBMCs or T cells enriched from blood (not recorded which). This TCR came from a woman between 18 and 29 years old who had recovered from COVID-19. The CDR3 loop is CASRDSSNGYTF. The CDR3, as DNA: TGTGCCAGCAGGGACAGTTCTAATGGCTACACCTTC.